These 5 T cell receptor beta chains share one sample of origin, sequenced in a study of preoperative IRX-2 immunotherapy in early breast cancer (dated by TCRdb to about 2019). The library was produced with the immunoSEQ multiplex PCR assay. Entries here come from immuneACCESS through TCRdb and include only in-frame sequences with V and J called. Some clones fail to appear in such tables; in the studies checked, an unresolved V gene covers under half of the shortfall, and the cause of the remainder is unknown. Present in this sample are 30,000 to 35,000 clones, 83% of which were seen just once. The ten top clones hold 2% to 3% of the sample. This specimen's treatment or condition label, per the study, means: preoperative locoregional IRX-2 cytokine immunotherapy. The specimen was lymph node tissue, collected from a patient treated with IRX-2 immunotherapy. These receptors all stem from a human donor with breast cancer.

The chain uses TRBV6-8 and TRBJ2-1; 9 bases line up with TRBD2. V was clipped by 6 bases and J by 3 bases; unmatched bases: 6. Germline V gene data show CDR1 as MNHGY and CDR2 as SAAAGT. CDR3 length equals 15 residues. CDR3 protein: CASRQAGGFYNEQFF. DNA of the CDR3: TGTGCCAGCAGGCAAGCGGGGGGCTTCTACAATGAGCAGTTCTTC.

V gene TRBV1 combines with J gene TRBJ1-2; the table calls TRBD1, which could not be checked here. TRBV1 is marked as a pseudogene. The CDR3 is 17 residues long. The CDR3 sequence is CASSQAPDGQGNYGYTF. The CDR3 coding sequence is TGCGCCAGCAGCCAAGCCCCCGACGGACAGGGGAACTATGGCTACACCTTC.

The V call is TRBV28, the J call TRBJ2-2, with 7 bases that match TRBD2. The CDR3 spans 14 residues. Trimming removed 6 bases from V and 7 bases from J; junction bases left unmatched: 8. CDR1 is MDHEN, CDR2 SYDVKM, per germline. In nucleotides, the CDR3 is TGTGCCAGCAGCCAGGGACTATTCCACGGGGAGCTGTTTTTT. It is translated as CASSQGLFHGELFF.

CDR3 sequence: CASSRDRENTEAFF. DNA for the CDR3: TGTGCCAGTAGCCGGGACAGGGAGAACACTGAAGCTTTCTTT. The J gene is TRBJ1-1, the V gene TRBV19; 9 bases fit TRBD1. Germline V gene data show CDR1 as LNHDA and CDR2 as SQIVND (reference sequence). The CDR3 is 14 amino acids. V gave up 6 bases and J gave up 1 base; unmatched junction bases: 3. Together with reference TRBV19 and TRBJ1-1, the CDR3 gives the full variable domain: DGGITQSPKYLFRKEGQNVTLSCEQNLNHDAMYWYRQDPGQGLRLIYYSQIVNDFQKGDIAEGYSVSREKKESFPLTVTSAQKNPTAFYLCASSRDRENTEAFFGQGTRLTVV.

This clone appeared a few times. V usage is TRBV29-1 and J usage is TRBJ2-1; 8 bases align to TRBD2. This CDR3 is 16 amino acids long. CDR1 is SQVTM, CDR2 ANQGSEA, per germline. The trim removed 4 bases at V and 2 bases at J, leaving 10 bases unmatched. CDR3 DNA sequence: TGCAGCGTTGGGGGTTTAGCGGGAAGAGCCTACAATGAGCAGTTCTTC. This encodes CSVGGLAGRAYNEQFF.